This T cell receptor (beta chain) came from a study of blood T cells in healthy people across ages. Study conclusions and caveats: In these data, TCR beta diversity tracked strongly with naive T cell percentage. Long-lived donors had more naive CD4+ cells and higher diversity than aged donors. Significant beta diversity loss was already apparent by age about 39, declining roughly linearly.

Samples had at least 6 million PBMCs isolated from them. Through a sample-barcoded 5' primer and a J-beta primer mix, a second PCR was run for 7 to 11 cycles. TCRdb reprocessed the 5' RACE reads with MiXCR, giving one entry per CDR3 protein. Of about 1.1 million distinct CDR3 sequences in the sample, around two fifths were seen once. This clonotype has just a few counts. Antigen specificity is unknown. The V and J ends lost 3 bases and 3 bases respectively, with 9 bases between them. The CDR3 has 14 residues. CDR1 and CDR2 (germline): SGHRS, YFSETQ. The rearrangement links TRBV5-1 to TRBJ1-4, with D tentatively TRBD1 (6 bases). The clonotype originates from a man aged 18 to 29 in good health. The sample comprised blood. CDR3 sequence reads: CASSWDNPNEKLFF. The CDR3, as DNA: TGCGCCAGCAGCTGGGACAACCCTAATGAAAAACTGTTTTTT. Supplemented by reference TRBV5-1 and TRBJ1-4, the full variable domain reads KAGVTQTPRYLIKTRGQQVTLSCSPISGHRSVSWYQQTPGQGLQFLFEYFSETQRNKGNFPGRFSGRQFSNSRSEMNVSTLELGDSALYLCASSWDNPNEKLFFGSGTQLSVL.